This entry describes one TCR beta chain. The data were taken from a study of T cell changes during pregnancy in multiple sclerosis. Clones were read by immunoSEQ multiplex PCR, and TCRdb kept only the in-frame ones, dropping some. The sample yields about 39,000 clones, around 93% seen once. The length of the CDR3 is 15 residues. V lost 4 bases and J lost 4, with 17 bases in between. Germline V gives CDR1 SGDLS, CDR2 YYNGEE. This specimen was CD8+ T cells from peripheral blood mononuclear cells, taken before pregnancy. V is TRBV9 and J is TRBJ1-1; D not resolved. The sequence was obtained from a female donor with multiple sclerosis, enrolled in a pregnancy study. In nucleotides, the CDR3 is TGTGCCAGCAGCCCCGGGGTCGGGAAAGGCACTGAAGCTTTCTTT. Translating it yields CASSPGVGKGTEAFF.